The present entry profiles one T cell receptor beta chain with its context. Which antigen it targets is not known. Within one base of it there is no much larger clone, and no base qualities were kept. V is trimmed back by 5 bases and J by 4 bases, and the junction contains 10 bases that no gene match accounts for. Based on the germline V gene, the CDR1 and CDR2 sequences are SGHDN and FVKESK. Including cysteine and phenylalanine, the CDR3 has 17 amino acids. The only DNA kept is the CDR3, 51 bases in frame from the first base. The data were obtained in a study of CD8 T cells in Susac syndrome (dated by TCRdb to between 2019 and 2020). At the level of the whole study: The study used repertoire sequencing to test whether antigen drove CD8+ T cell activation and differentiation in Susac syndrome. Study-wide findings and limitations: The number of individuals in the TCR sequencing and HLA analysis was recognized as being relatively small.

Peripheral blood CD8+ and CD4+ T cells from healthy donors, Susac syndrome patients and multiple sclerosis patients were profiled by high-throughput TCR beta sequencing. The healthy donors served as controls matched for age and sex. Bulk CD8+ and CD4+ T cells were purified by magnetic negative isolation, while CD8+ TEMRA cells were enriched using FACS. Blood was collected in EDTA tubes and processed within 24 hours, with PBMCs isolated through density gradient centrifugation. PBMCs intended for TCR sequencing were frozen in liquid nitrogen and were later thawed in a 37 degrees C water bath. The sorted or isolated CD4+, CD8+ and CD8+ TEMRA cells reached a purity of at least 90%. RNA was extracted using the RNeasy kit, and roughly 0.5 to 1 microgram was reverse transcribed with random hexamers. TCR beta CDR3 regions were amplified with the immunoSEQ multiplex PCR assay covering 54 Vbeta and 13 Jbeta segments. PCR amplification bias was corrected by using a synthetic template baseline for primer optimization and computational correction. The authors' pipeline ran thus. Reads were assigned to V, D and J genes according to IMGT and analyzed in immunoSEQ Analyzer, with only productive sequences retained. Clonality was computed as one minus Shannon entropy normalized by log2 of the number of productive unique sequences. Public and private clones were assessed among the 100 most prevalent clones of each patient and control. Clones were defined as Susac-specific if absent from the healthy and MS cohorts, from 1052 published viral clones and from other ImmuneACCESS disease sequences. The raw public reads went through TCRdb reprocessing: fastp at Q25, MiXCR clone calling, in-frame beta chains kept. When rows share a CDR3 protein, they turn into one entry using the most common DNA and genes. TCRdb's processing, not the authors' own work, is the source of the V and J calls. The sample data list 150,000 to 200,000 distinct CDR3 sequences, and about 95% of these were observed just once. The ten most abundant clones make up over 0.08% of the sample.

The sample was CD4+ T cells from PBMCs. The TCR comes from a human donor in good health. In this chain, TRBV14 is recombined with TRBJ2-1, and TRBD2 matches 11 of the central bases. This receptor has the CDR3 CASSTPTGTSGYNEQFF. The base sequence is TGTGCCAGCAGCACCCCCACCGGGACTAGCGGATACAATGAGCAGTTCTTC.